The sequence of this TCR beta chain was determined in a study of early T cells in non-severe SARS-CoV-2 infection. This clonotype was found many times. Unique molecular identifiers (one per individual cDNA molecule) were attached. One entry per CDR3 protein results from TCRdb running MiXCR on the 5' RACE reads. The sample holds more than 90,000 distinct CDR3 sequences, approximately 11% seen once. The CDR3 is 13 residues long. V lost 7 bases to trimming and J lost 3 bases, with 12 bases between them. Germline values: CDR1 SNHLY, CDR2 FYNNEI. The source material was whole blood. This clonotype was obtained from an adult who was a healthcare worker with PCR-confirmed SARS-CoV-2 infection or an uninfected control (not recorded which). This chain uses TRBV2 with TRBJ1-1; a possible D gene is TRBD1 (5 bases). In nucleotides, the CDR3 is TGTGCCAGCAATGTCCTGGGGGACACTGAAGCTTTCTTT. This sequence encodes CASNVLGDTEAFF.